Listed here is a single T cell receptor beta chain. What it binds is not known. The data originate from a study of shared clonotypes between healthy human individuals. Notes on the study in general: Depth was large, yet rarefaction showed that sorted-subset sequencing was incomplete.

V was shortened by 5 bases and J by 4 bases, with 23 bases between the two germline ends. Germline assignment: CDR1 SNHLY and CDR2 FYNNEI. CDR3 size: 17 residues. The table came from immunoSEQ multiplex PCR; TCRdb's copy has only in-frame clones and leaves some out. The sample shows around 350,000 clones, around four fifths of them seen only once. Input material: memory CD4+ T cells sorted from blood. Documented subset: CD45RA-negative fraction. V and J are TRBV2 and TRBJ1-2; D may be TRBD1 (6 bases). The TCR originated in a man between 25 and 39 years old in good health. CDR3 sequence reads: CASSPPFQGTGSYGYTF. Written as DNA, the CDR3 is TGTGCCAGCAGTCCGCCATTTCAGGGAACAGGGTCCTATGGCTACACCTTC.